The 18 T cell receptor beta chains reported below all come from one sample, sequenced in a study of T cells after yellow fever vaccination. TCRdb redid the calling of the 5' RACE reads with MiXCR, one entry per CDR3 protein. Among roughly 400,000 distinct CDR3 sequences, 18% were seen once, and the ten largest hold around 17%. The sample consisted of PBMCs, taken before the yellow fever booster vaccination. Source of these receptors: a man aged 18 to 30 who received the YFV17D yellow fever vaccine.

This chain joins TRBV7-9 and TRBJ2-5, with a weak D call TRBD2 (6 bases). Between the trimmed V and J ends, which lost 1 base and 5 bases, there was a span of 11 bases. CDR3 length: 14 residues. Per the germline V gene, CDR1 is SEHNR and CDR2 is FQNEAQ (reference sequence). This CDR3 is CASSLGSGRETQYF. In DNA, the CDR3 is TGTGCCAGCAGCTTAGGTAGCGGACGCGAGACCCAGTACTTC.

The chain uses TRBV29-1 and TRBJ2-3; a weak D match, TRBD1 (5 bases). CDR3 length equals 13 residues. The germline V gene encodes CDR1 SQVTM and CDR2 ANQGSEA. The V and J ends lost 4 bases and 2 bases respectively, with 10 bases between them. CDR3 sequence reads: CSVGRGFTDTQYF. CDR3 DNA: TGCAGCGTTGGTAGGGGATTCACAGATACGCAGTATTTT.

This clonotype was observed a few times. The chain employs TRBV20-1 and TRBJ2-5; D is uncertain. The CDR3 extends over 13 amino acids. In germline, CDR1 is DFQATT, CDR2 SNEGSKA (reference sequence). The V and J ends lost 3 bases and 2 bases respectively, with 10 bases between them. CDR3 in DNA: TGCAGTGCTAGCTCGTCGGGTCAAGAGACCCAGTACTTC. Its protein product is CSASSSGQETQYF.

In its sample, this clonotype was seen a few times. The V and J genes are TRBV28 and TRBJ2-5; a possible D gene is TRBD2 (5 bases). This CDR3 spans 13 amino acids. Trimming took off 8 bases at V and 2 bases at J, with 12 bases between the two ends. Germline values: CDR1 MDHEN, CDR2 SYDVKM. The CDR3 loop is CASRFGGQETQYF. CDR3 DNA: TGTGCCAGCCGATTCGGCGGGCAAGAGACCCAGTACTTC.

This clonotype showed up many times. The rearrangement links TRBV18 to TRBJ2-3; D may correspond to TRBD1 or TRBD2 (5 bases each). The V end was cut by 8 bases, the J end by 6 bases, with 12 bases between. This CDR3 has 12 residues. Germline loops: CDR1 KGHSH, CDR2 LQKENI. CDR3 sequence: CASSPGTDTQYF. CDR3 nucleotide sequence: TGTGCCAGCAGTCCGGGGACGGATACGCAGTATTTT.

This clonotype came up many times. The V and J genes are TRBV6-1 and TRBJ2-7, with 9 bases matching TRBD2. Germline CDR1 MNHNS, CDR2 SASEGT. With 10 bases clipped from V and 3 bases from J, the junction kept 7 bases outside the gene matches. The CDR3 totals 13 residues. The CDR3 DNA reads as TGTGCCACCAACAGCGGGGGGTTCTACGAGCAGTACGTC. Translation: CATNSGGFYEQYV.

CDR3: CASSESSREQYF. The CDR3 DNA follows: TGCGCCAGCAGTGAGTCATCACGCGAGCAGTACTTC. The J gene is TRBJ2-7, the V gene TRBV10-2; D gene unclear. The V gene's germline CDR1 is WSHSY and CDR2 SAAADI. This CDR3 comprises 12 residues. Between the trimmed V and J ends, which lost 0 bases and 6 bases, there was a span of 6 bases.

The DNA of the CDR3 is TGTGCCAGCAGCTCGCCTAATCGGGAGGACACAGATACGCAGTATTTT. It is translated as CASSSPNREDTDTQYF. The chain joins TRBV5-6 to TRBJ2-3, with 7 bases aligning to TRBD2. Germline CDR1 is SGHDT and CDR2 is YYEEEE. The CDR3 runs 16 residues. V lost 3 bases, J lost 2 bases, and 9 bases stayed unmatched.

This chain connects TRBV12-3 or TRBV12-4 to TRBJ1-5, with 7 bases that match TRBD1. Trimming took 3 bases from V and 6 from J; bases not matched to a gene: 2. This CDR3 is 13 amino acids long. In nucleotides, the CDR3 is TGTGCCAGCAGTTTGACAGGGAGTCAGCCCCAGCATTTT. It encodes CASSLTGSQPQHF.

CDR3 in amino acids: CASRPDRLGETQYF. In DNA, the CDR3 is TGTGCCAGCAGACCGGACAGGCTCGGGGAGACCCAGTACTTC. The chain combines TRBV6-2 or TRBV6-3 with TRBJ2-5; TRBD1 agrees at 7 bases. The CDR3 runs 14 residues. After removal of 6 bases from V and 5 bases from J, the junction contained 9 bases not matched to a gene. Per germline, CDR1 MNHEY and CDR2 SVGEGT.

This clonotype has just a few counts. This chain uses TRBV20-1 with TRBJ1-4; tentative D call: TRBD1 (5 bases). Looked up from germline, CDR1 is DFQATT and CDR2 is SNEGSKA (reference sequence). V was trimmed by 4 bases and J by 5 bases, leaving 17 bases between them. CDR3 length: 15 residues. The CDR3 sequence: CSAIKAGSGNEKLFF. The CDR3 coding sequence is TGCAGTGCTATCAAGGCAGGGAGTGGGAATGAAAAACTGTTTTTT.

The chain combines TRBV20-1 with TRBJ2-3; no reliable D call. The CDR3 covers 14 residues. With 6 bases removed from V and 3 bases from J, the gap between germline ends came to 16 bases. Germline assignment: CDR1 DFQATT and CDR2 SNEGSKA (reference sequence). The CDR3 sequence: CSAFWAETTDTQYF. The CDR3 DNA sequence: TGCAGTGCGTTCTGGGCCGAGACTACAGATACGCAGTATTTT.

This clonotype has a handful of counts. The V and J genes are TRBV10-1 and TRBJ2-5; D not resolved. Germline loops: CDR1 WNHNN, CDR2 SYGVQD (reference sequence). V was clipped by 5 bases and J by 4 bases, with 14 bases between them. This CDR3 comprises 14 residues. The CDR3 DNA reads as TGCGCCAGCAGTCCAGAATCTCCGGCAGAGACCCAGTACTTC. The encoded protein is CASSPESPAETQYF.

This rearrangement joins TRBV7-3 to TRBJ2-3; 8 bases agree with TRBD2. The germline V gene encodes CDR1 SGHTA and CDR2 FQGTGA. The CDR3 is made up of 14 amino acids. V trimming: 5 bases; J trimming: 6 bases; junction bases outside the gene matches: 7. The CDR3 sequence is CASSLGGAEDTQYF. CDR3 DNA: TGTGCCAGCAGCCTCGGGGGGGCTGAGGATACGCAGTATTTT.

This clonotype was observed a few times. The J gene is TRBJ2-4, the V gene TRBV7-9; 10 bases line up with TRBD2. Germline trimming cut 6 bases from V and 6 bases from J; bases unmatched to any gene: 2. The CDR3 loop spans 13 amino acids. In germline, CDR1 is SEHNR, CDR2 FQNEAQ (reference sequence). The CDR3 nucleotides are TGTGCCAGCAGTACTAGCGGGGCAAACATTCAGTACTTC. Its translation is CASSTSGANIQYF.

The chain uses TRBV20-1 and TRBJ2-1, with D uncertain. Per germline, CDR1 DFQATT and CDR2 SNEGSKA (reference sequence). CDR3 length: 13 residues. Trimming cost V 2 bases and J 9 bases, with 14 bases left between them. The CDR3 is CSARRDQPGEQFF. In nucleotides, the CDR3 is TGCAGTGCTAGACGCGACCAGCCCGGTGAGCAGTTCTTC.

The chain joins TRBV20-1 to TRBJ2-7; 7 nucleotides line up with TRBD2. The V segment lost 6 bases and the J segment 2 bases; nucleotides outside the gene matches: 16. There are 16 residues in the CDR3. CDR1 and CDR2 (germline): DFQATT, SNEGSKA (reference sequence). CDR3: CSAIEPGDSGTYEQYF. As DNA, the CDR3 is TGCAGTGCCATAGAACCAGGAGACAGCGGGACCTACGAGCAGTACTTC.

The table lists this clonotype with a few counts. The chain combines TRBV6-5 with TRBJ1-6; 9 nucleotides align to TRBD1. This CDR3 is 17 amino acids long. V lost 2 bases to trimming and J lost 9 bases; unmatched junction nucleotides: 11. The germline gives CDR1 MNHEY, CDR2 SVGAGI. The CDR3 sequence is CASSYNQQGAGSSPLHF. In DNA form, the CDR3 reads TGTGCCAGCAGTTACAATCAACAGGGGGCAGGGAGTTCACCCCTCCACTTT.